One and the same sample provided the 7 T cell receptor beta chains below, sequenced in a study of CD8+ T cells in alopecia areata. It was for roughly five patients that CD4+ cells were sorted into CD25+CD127- cells. Reverse transcribed after extraction, RNA yielded cDNA as the sequencing template. The protocol was immunoSEQ multiplex PCR, while the TCRdb copy is restricted to in-frame clones and leaves out a portion. This sample carries just over 20,000 clones, 60% to 70% of them seen once, and the ten largest clones take roughly 4.8%. The sample consisted of CD4+ Tregs sorted from blood. The receptors originated from a human donor with alopecia areata.

The V call is TRBV7-9, the J call TRBJ2-1; no clear D. V lost 2 bases to trimming and J lost 2 bases, with 7 bases between them. CDR3 length: 14 residues. Germline V gene lookup returns CDR1 SEHNR and CDR2 FQNEAQ (reference sequence). The CDR3 reads CASSLQFTYNEQFF. CDR3 nucleotide sequence: TGTGCCAGCAGCTTACAATTTACCTACAATGAGCAGTTCTTC.

The CDR3 nucleotides read TGTGCCAGTAGTACCCCCGACGGCCCAGCTAACTATGGCTACACCTTC. Amino acids: CASSTPDGPANYGYTF. The chain uses TRBV19 and TRBJ1-2; D remains unclear. This CDR3 is built from 16 residues. Trimming pared 4 bases from V and 0 bases from J, leaving 15 bases between. Germline assignment: CDR1 LNHDA and CDR2 SQIVND (reference sequence).

This chain connects TRBV2 to TRBJ1-5; no clear D. This CDR3 is 15 amino acids long. Trimming shortened V by 4 bases and J by 2 bases, and 12 bases separated the two germline ends. Germline CDR1 and CDR2: SNHLY and FYNNEI. CDR3 nucleotide sequence: TGTGCCAGCAGTGTTTCCCTAAGAGGCAATCAGCCCCAGCATTTT. Translating it yields CASSVSLRGNQPQHF.

This clone was observed a handful of times. V usage is TRBV28 and J usage is TRBJ2-1; 7 nucleotides line up with TRBD1. The CDR3 covers 15 residues. Per germline, CDR1 MDHEN and CDR2 SYDVKM. Trimming removed 7 bases from V and 5 bases from J; junction bases left unmatched: 11. For the CDR3, the DNA is TGTGCCAGCACCTCACAACAGGGGTTGAACAATGAGCAGTTCTTC. Its translation is CASTSQQGLNNEQFF.

This chain links TRBV5-1 with TRBJ2-5; D is unclear. V lost 3 bases and J lost 3, with 12 bases in between. CDR1 is SGHRS and CDR2 is YFSETQ in the germline V gene. The CDR3 contains 14 residues. In nucleotides, the CDR3 is TGCGCCAGCAGCTCCTTGACCAAAGAAGAGACCCAGTACTTC. Translation: CASSSLTKEETQYF.

This clone was observed a handful of times. Different DNA sequences within this sample yield the same CDR3. The CDR3 loop reads CATSRELGASEKLFF. The CDR3 nucleotides are TGTGCCACCAGCAGAGAGTTGGGGGCGAGTGAAAAACTGTTTTTT. This sequence joins TRBV15 and TRBJ1-4; a possible D gene is TRBD1 (6 bases). V lost 0 bases and J 7 bases, leaving 12 bases between the germline ends. Germline V gene data show CDR1 as LNHNV and CDR2 as YYDKDF (reference sequence). The CDR3 extends over 15 amino acids.

V is TRBV28 and J is TRBJ1-1; TRBD1 matches 9 bases. Germline CDR1 and CDR2: MDHEN and SYDVKM. Unmatched junction bases numbered 5, after V lost 7 bases and J lost 11 bases. This CDR3 has 11 residues. The CDR3 DNA sequence: TGTGCCAGCACCGGGACAGGGCGGGCTTTCTTT. It is translated as CASTGTGRAFF. Variable domain in full (rest from reference TRBV28 and TRBJ1-1): DVKVTQSSRYLVKRTGEKVFLECVQDMDHENMFWYRQDPGLGLRLIYFSYDVKMKEKGDIPEGYSVSREKKERFSLILESASTNQTSMYLCASTGTGRAFFGQGTRLTVV.